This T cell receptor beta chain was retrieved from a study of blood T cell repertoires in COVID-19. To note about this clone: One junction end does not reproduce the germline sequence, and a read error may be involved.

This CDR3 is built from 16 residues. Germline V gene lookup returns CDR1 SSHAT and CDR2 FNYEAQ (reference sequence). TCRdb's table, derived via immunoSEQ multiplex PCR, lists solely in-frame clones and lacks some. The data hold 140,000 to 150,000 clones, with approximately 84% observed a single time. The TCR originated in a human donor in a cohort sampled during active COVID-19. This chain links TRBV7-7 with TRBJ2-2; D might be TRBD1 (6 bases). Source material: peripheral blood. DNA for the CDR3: TGTGCTAGCAGCTCAGGGGCAGGGGCCAACACCGGGGAGCTGTTTTTT. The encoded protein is CASSSGAGANTGELFF.